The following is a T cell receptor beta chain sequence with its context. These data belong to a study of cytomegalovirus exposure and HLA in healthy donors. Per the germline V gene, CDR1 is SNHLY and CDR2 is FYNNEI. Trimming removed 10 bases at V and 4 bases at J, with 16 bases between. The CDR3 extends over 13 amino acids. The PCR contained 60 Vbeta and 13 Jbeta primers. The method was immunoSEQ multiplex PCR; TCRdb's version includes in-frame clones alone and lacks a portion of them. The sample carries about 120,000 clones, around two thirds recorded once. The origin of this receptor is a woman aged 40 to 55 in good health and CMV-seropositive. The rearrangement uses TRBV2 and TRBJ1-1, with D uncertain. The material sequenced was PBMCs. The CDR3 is CANSPGIGTEAFF. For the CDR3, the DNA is TGTGCCAACTCACCGGGAATAGGCACTGAAGCTTTCTTT.